The 15 T cell receptor beta chains below all came from one sample that was sequenced in a study of cytomegalovirus exposure and HLA in healthy donors. Researchers ran the PCR with 60 Vbeta and 13 Jbeta primers. Profiled with immunoSEQ multiplex PCR; TCRdb holds only in-frame clones, not every one. The table includes about 160,000 clones, roughly 80% detected once. Sequenced: PBMCs. The receptor source for this set is a young man in good health and CMV-seropositive.

V is TRBV5-1 and J is TRBJ2-2; tentative D call: TRBD2 (6 bases). Germline assignment: CDR1 SGHRS and CDR2 YFSETQ. V was cut by 6 bases and J by 7 bases, with 16 bases left in between. The CDR3 extends over 14 amino acids. For the CDR3, the DNA is TGCGCCAGCAATTTCGGGGGAGCGGACGGGGAGCTGTTTTTT. Translation gives CASNFGGADGELFF.

The CDR3 reads CASSRDPVTDTEAFF. CDR3 nucleotide sequence: TGTGCCAGCAGCCGGGATCCCGTCACGGACACTGAAGCTTTCTTT. The rearrangement uses TRBV11-2 and TRBJ1-1; D call uncertain. Germline V gives CDR1 SGHAT, CDR2 FQNNGV. The CDR3 is 15 amino acids. Trimming took 5 bases from V and 3 from J, leaving 16 bases between them. The variable domain in full, with the rest retrieved from reference TRBV11-2 and TRBJ1-1, is EAGVAQSPRYKIIEKRQSVAFWCNPISGHATLYWYQQILGQGPKLLIQFQNNGVVDDSQLPKDRFSAERLKGVDSTLKIQPAKLEDSAVYLCASSRDPVTDTEAFFGQGTRLTVV.

This clone was observed a few times. The chain employs TRBV27 and TRBJ1-3; TRBD1 might be the D (5 bases). V lost 5 bases and J 3 bases, leaving 14 bases between the germline ends. The CDR3 is 15 residues long. CDR1 MNHEY and CDR2 SMNVEV come from the germline V gene (reference sequence). Here the CDR3 reads CASSGGESGGNTIYF. CDR3 DNA: TGTGCCAGCAGTGGGGGGGAATCGGGTGGAAACACCATATATTTT.

This chain uses TRBV11-3 with TRBJ2-7; perhaps TRBD1 as D (7 bases). The V end lost 0 bases, the J end lost 2 bases, and 8 bases lay between the germline ends. Germline V gives CDR1 SGHNT, CDR2 YENEEA. The CDR3 has 14 residues. The DNA for the CDR3 is TGTGCCAGCAGCTTAGACAGGGGGGCCTACGAGCAGTACTTC. This gives the protein CASSLDRGAYEQYF.

This clone was observed a few times. The V gene is TRBV9, the J gene TRBJ2-7; 8 nucleotides agree with TRBD1. The V segment lost 0 bases and the J segment 4 bases; nucleotides outside the gene matches: 3. The CDR3 has 14 residues. In germline, CDR1 is SGDLS, CDR2 YYNGEE. In nucleotides, the CDR3 is TGTGCCAGCAGCGTAGGTCAGGGGGCTTACGAGCAGTACTTC. Protein: CASSVGQGAYEQYF.

The chain is built from TRBV13 and TRBJ2-7, with TRBD2 matching over 9 bases. Germline assignment: CDR1 PRHDT and CDR2 FYEKMQ (reference sequence). With 5 bases clipped from V and 5 bases from J, the junction kept 16 bases outside the gene matches. The CDR3 is made up of 17 amino acids. The CDR3 region has the DNA TGTGCCAGCAGCCCAAGGCCCGGGCGGGGGGGCGTAAACGAGCAGTACTTC. Protein product: CASSPRPGRGGVNEQYF.

This chain uses TRBV18 with TRBJ1-2; unclear D gene. This CDR3 contains 14 residues. V dropped 2 bases and J dropped 1 base, with 8 bases sitting between them. Germline CDR1 reads KGHSH; CDR2 reads LQKENI. The CDR3: CASSPERNNYGYTF. The CDR3 nucleotides read TGTGCCAGCTCACCAGAGCGGAATAACTATGGCTACACCTTC.

The chain recombines TRBV28 with TRBJ1-5, with no clear D. CDR1 and CDR2 (germline): MDHEN, SYDVKM. This CDR3 is 14 amino acids long. The V gene lost 6 bases and the J gene lost 0 bases, with 9 bases spanning the gap. CDR3 amino acids: CASSRGSSNQPQHF. CDR3 coding DNA: TGTGCCAGCAGCCGAGGCTCTAGCAATCAGCCCCAGCATTTT.

This chain uses TRBV7-9 with TRBJ2-3; TRBD1 agrees at 8 bases. The germline CDR1 and CDR2 sequences are SEHNR and FQNEAQ (reference sequence). The J segment lost 5 bases and the V segment lost 5 bases, leaving 9 bases of the junction unmatched. The CDR3 totals 15 residues. This chain's CDR3 is CASSLYGQGQDTQYF. In DNA form, the CDR3 reads TGTGCCAGCAGCCTATACGGACAGGGTCAAGATACGCAGTATTTT.

V usage is TRBV7-9 and J usage is TRBJ1-1; D is unclear. Per the germline V gene, CDR1 is SEHNR and CDR2 is FQNEAQ (reference sequence). This CDR3 is built from 13 residues. Trimming removed 2 bases at V and 3 bases at J, with 7 bases between. The CDR3 sequence: CASSLSVDTEAFF. The DNA for the CDR3 is TGTGCCAGCAGCTTAAGTGTAGACACTGAAGCTTTCTTT. Looking up the rest from reference TRBV7-9 and TRBJ1-1 gives the full variable domain: DTGVSQNPRHKITKRGQNVTFRCDPISEHNRLYWYRQTLGQGPEFLTYFQNEAQLEKSRLLSDRFSAERPKGSFSTLEIQRTEQGDSAMYLCASSLSVDTEAFFGQGTRLTVV.

The V gene is TRBV2, the J gene TRBJ1-2; D gene uncertain. CDR3 size: 10 residues. Germline assignment: CDR1 SNHLY and CDR2 FYNNEI. Trimming stripped 8 bases from V and 5 bases from J, with 6 bases between. CDR3 coding DNA: TGTGCCAGCGGCGGGTATGGCTACACCTTC. It encodes CASGGYGYTF.

For the CDR3, the DNA is TGTGCCAGCCATGAGGACGGACTAGCGGGGACCCAGTACTTC. It translates to CASHEDGLAGTQYF. The J gene is TRBJ2-5, the V gene TRBV28, with 11 positions matching TRBD2. J lost 7 bases, V lost 8 bases, and 9 bases had no gene match. This CDR3 has 14 residues. Looked up from germline, CDR1 is MDHEN and CDR2 is SYDVKM.

The chain links TRBV5-4 to TRBJ2-7, with D perhaps matching TRBD2 (6 bases). CDR1 and CDR2 (germline): SGHNT, YYREEE (reference sequence). The V gene lost 0 bases and the J gene lost 3 bases, with 13 bases spanning the gap. There are 15 residues in the CDR3. This CDR3 is CASSLGGADLYEQYF. CDR3 bases: TGTGCCAGCAGCTTGGGCGGGGCGGACCTCTACGAGCAGTACTTC.

The chain employs TRBV18 and TRBJ2-3, with 7 bases identical to TRBD2. Germline assignment: CDR1 KGHSH and CDR2 LQKENI. The CDR3 sequence is 16 residues long. The ends lost 3 bases at V and 0 bases at J; junction bases unmatched: 6. This CDR3 reads CASSPLTSTSTDTQYF. CDR3 DNA sequence: TGTGCCAGCTCACCTTTGACTAGCACTAGCACAGATACGCAGTATTTT.

This chain uses TRBV30 with TRBJ2-7, with D tentatively TRBD1 (5 bases). The V gene lost 0 bases and the J gene lost 7 bases, with 13 bases spanning the gap. The CDR3 is 13 residues long. Per germline, CDR1 GTSNPN and CDR2 SVGIG (reference sequence). In nucleotides, the CDR3 is TGTGCCTGGAGTGTGCTCAGGGCCCATGAGCAGTACTTC. Translated, it gives CAWSVLRAHEQYF.